This T cell receptor beta chain derives from a study of CD4+ T cells in melanoma. Broader study findings: Diverse differentiation states were reported for melanoma neoantigen-specific CD4+ T cells. CD8+ T cell, macrophage and B cell function reportedly correlated with neoantigen-specific CD4+ T cells.

Libraries were prepared by immunoSEQ multiplex PCR; TCRdb keeps only in-frame clonotypes and omits some of them. The table includes around 20,000 clones, around 82% detected once. To note about this clone: Its specificity is unknown.

Looked up from germline, CDR1 is SGHRS and CDR2 is YFSETQ. Trimming took 0 bases from V and 7 from J, leaving 16 bases between them. The CDR3 totals 16 residues. J is TRBJ1-4 and V is TRBV5-1, with D maybe TRBD1 (5 bases). The sequenced material came from cells from a culture (not recorded whether cultured in vitro). The origin of this receptor is a human donor with melanoma. The CDR3 DNA reads as TGCGCCAGCAGCTTGGGTTTAAGGGGCGGCGGTGAAAAACTGTTTTTT. It translates to CASSLGLRGGGEKLFF.